This T cell receptor beta chain was captured by sequencing in a study of shared clonotypes between healthy human individuals. Study in general: With ages of 18 to 49, the donors were two women and a few men.

Study outcomes and limitations: Only blood underwent sampling, and tissue repertoires likely differ.

Only CD45RO-negative cells positively selected for CCR7 counted as naive CD8 cells, so terminally differentiated effector memory CD45RA+ cells were excluded. Several immunoSEQ 96-well plates shared each subset's DNA, each plate a replicate. Assay used: immunoSEQ multiplex PCR; TCRdb lists only in-frame clones, some missing. The sample yields around 2,000,000 clones, around 96% seen once. This clone has just one count. Antigen specificity is unknown. Germline CDR1 reads SGHRS; CDR2 reads YFSETQ. The V and J ends lost 4 bases and 0 bases respectively, with 16 bases between them. This CDR3 comprises 16 residues.

This chain uses TRBV5-1 with TRBJ1-1; possible D gene TRBD1, 6 bases. This sequence originates from a man between 18 and 35 years old in good health. Sequenced sample: naive CD8+ T cells sorted from blood. Written as DNA, the CDR3 is TGCGCCAGCAGCGACCTACAGGGTACCGTGAACACTGAAGCTTTCTTT. As protein: CASSDLQGTVNTEAFF.